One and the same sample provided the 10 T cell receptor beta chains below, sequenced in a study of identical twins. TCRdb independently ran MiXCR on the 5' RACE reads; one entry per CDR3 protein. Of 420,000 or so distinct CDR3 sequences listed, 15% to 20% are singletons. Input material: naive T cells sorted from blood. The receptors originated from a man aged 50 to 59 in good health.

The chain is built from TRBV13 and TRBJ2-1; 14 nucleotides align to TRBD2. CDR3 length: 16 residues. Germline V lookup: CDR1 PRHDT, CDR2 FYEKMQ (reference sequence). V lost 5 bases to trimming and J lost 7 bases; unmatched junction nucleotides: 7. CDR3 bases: TGTGCCAGCAGCCCACGGACTAGCGGGAGGAGAAATGAGCAGTTCTTC. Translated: CASSPRTSGRRNEQFF.

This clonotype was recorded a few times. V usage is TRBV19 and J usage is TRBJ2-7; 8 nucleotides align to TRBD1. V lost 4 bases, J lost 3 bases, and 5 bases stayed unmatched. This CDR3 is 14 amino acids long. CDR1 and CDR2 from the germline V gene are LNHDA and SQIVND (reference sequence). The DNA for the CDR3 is TGTGCCAGTAGTAGAATGGACAGGGACTACGAGCAGTACTTC. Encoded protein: CASSRMDRDYEQYF.

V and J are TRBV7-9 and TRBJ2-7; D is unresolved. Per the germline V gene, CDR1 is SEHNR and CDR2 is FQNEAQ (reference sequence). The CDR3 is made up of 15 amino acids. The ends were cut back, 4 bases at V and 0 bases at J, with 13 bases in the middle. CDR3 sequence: CASSSRPYSSYEQYF. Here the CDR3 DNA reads TGTGCCAGCAGCTCCCGCCCGTACAGCTCCTACGAGCAGTACTTC.

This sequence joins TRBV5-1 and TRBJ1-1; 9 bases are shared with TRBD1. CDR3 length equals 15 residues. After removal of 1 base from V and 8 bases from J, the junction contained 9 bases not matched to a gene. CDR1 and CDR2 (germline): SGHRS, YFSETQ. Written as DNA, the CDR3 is TGCGCCAGCAGCTTGACGGGACAGGGCAGTTCGGAAGCTTTCTTT. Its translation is CASSLTGQGSSEAFF.

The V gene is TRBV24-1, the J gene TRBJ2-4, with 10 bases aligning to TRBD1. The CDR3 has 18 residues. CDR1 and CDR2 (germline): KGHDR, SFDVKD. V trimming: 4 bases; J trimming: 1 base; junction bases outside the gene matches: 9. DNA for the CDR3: TGTGCCACCAGTGACTCCGGGACAGGGGAGATCGCCAAAAACATTCAGTACTTC. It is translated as CATSDSGTGEIAKNIQYF.

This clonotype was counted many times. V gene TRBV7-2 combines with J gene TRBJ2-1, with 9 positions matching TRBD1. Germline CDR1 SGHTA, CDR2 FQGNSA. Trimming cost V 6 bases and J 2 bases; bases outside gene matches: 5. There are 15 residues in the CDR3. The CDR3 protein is CASRPGQGPYNEQFF. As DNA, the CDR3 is TGTGCCAGCAGACCGGGACAGGGTCCCTACAATGAGCAGTTCTTC.

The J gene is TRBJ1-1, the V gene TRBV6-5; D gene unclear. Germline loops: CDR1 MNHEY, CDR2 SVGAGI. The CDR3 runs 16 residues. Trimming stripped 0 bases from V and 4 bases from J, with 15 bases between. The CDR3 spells CASSYSKTPRGTEAFF. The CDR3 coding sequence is TGTGCCAGCAGTTACTCTAAGACCCCCAGAGGCACTGAAGCTTTCTTT.

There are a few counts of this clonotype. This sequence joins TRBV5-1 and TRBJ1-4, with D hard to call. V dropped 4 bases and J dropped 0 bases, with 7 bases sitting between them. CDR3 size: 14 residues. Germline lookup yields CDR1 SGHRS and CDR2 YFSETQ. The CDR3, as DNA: TGCGCCAGCAGCCCCATTGCAACTAATGAAAAACTGTTTTTT. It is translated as CASSPIATNEKLFF.

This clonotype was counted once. CDR3: CASSLSGGAAETQYF. The CDR3 nucleotides read TGTGCCAGCAGCTTAAGCGGGGGGGCCGCGGAGACCCAGTACTTC. The chain combines TRBV7-6 with TRBJ2-5; 10 bases line up with TRBD2. Germline V gene data show CDR1 as SGHVS and CDR2 as FNYEAQ. With V trimmed by 2 bases and J by 5 bases, 5 bases remained unmatched. The CDR3 is made up of 15 amino acids.

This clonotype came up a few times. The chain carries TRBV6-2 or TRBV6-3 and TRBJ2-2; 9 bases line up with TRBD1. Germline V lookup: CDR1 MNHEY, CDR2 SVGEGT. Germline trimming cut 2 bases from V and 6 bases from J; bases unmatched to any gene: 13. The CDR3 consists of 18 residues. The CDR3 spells CASSYGLSGTGFPGELFF. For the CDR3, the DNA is TGTGCCAGCAGTTACGGTCTCTCCGGGACAGGGTTTCCCGGGGAGCTGTTTTTT.